These 16 T cell receptor beta chains were all obtained from the same sample, sequenced in a study of siplizumab effects on memory and regulatory T cells (dated by TCRdb to the late 2010s). To prepare the library, the immunoSEQ multiplex PCR assay was applied. The table comes from immuneACCESS by way of TCRdb, which keeps in-frame sequences with V and J called. Part of the clones is missing from these tables; in studies checked, under half for an unresolved V gene and the rest for unknown reasons. Across this sample there are approximately 100,000 clones, with more than 85% seen only once. The ten largest account for 2.5% to 3% of the sample. Sequencing was done on a sample of CD4+ T cells sorted from blood. These receptors were collected from a human donor in good health. Some clones in this sample may be carry-over from other donors' samples.

The genes are TRBV15 and TRBJ2-5, with TRBD2 identical over 10 bases. The J segment lost 5 bases and the V segment lost 0 bases, leaving 15 bases of the junction unmatched. The CDR3 sequence is 19 residues long. Germline loops: CDR1 LNHNV, CDR2 YYDKDF (reference sequence). CDR3: CATSRDLAGVSINFETQYF. CDR3 coding DNA: TGTGCCACCAGCAGAGATCTAGCGGGAGTCAGTATTAACTTTGAGACCCAGTACTTC. Drawing the rest from reference TRBV15 and TRBJ2-5, the complete variable domain is DAMVIQNPRYQVTQFGKPVTLSCSQTLNHNVMYWYQQKSSQAPKLLFHYYDKDFNNEADTPDNFQSRRPNTSFCFLDIRSPGLGDTAMYLCATSRDLAGVSINFETQYFGPGTRLLVL.

The chain uses TRBV6-1 and TRBJ2-7; D is possibly TRBD1 (5 bases). V lost 0 bases to trimming and J lost 3 bases, with 12 bases between them. The length of the CDR3 is 15 residues. CDR1 is MNHNS, CDR2 SASEGT, per germline. CDR3 region: CASSEAADTFYEQYF. DNA for the CDR3: TGTGCCAGCAGTGAAGCGGCGGACACCTTCTACGAGCAGTACTTC.

This clone was seen only once. The chain has TRBV19 and TRBJ2-7; 9 bases agree with TRBD1. Per germline, CDR1 LNHDA and CDR2 SQIVND (reference sequence). The CDR3 is 14 amino acids. The junction had 7 bases not matched to a gene; V was cut back by 7 bases and J by 3 bases. The CDR3 region has the DNA TGTGCCAGTACGAAGAGACAGGGGGACTACGAGCAGTACTTC. It specifies CASTKRQGDYEQYF.

CDR3 coding DNA: TGCAGTGCTACAAATGGAAACACCATATATTTT. Amino acid sequence: CSATNGNTIYF. The V gene is TRBV20-1, the J gene TRBJ1-3, with D hard to call. CDR1 is DFQATT, CDR2 SNEGSKA, per germline (reference sequence). This CDR3 has 11 residues. V was trimmed by 4 bases and J by 3 bases, leaving 4 bases between them.

The chain couples TRBV5-6 to TRBJ1-1; D is unclear. The germline V gene encodes CDR1 SGHDT and CDR2 YYEEEE. Trimming stripped 0 bases from V and 11 bases from J, with 8 bases between. The CDR3 extends over 11 amino acids. CDR3 loop: CASSLETEAFF. The CDR3 DNA reads as TGTGCCAGCAGCTTGGAAACAGAGGCTTTCTTT.

This clone was detected only once. The chain joins TRBV5-6 to TRBJ2-5; 11 bases agree with TRBD2. V gave up 4 bases and J gave up 5 bases; unmatched junction bases: 13. CDR1 is SGHDT and CDR2 is YYEEEE in the germline V gene. The CDR3 loop spans 17 amino acids. CDR3 nucleotides: TGTGCCAGCAGCCAACGACTACTAGCGGGAGTAGGCGAGACCCAGTACTTC. Translated: CASSQRLLAGVGETQYF.

V and J are TRBV27 and TRBJ2-7; TRBD1 matches at 9 bases. J lost 3 bases, V lost 2 bases, and 5 bases had no gene match. The CDR3 totals 15 residues. Germline V CDR1 and CDR2: MNHEY, SMNVEV (reference sequence). In nucleotides, the CDR3 is TGTGCCAGCAGTTTACCCGGGACAGGGTACTACGAGCAGTACTTC. Translating gives CASSLPGTGYYEQYF.

The chain joins TRBV14 to TRBJ2-7, with TRBD2 matching 14 bases. CDR1 is SGHDN and CDR2 is FVKESK in the germline V gene. With V trimmed by 4 bases and J by 4 bases, 6 bases remained unmatched. The CDR3 consists of 16 residues. The CDR3 sequence is CASSRLAGGLFYEQYF. CDR3 sequence (DNA): TGTGCCAGCAGCCGACTAGCGGGAGGGCTCTTTTACGAGCAGTACTTC.

V is TRBV5-1 and J is TRBJ2-7, with D uncertain. V shed 0 bases and J shed 1 base, with 8 bases lying between them. The CDR3 is 14 amino acids. Looked up from germline, CDR1 is SGHRS and CDR2 is YFSETQ. In DNA form, the CDR3 reads TGCGCCAGCAGCTTGGAGCCGATTTCCTACGAGCAGTACTTC. It yields the protein CASSLEPISYEQYF.

The V and J genes are TRBV27 and TRBJ2-7; TRBD2 matches at 10 bases. Per germline, CDR1 MNHEY and CDR2 SMNVEV (reference sequence). V gave up 4 bases and J gave up 2 bases; unmatched junction bases: 5. This CDR3 spans 15 amino acids. Written as DNA, the CDR3 is TGTGCCAGCAGTTCCGGACTAGCGGTAACCTACGAGCAGTACTTC. Its protein is CASSSGLAVTYEQYF.

The chain has TRBV6-5 and TRBJ1-5; the D gene is possibly TRBD1 (5 bases). Germline CDR1 and CDR2: MNHEY and SVGAGI. Trimming stripped 8 bases from V and 4 bases from J, with 9 bases between. The CDR3 is 12 amino acids. CDR3 sequence: CASLEGNQPQHF. For the CDR3, the DNA is TGTGCCAGCCTGGAGGGGAATCAGCCCCAGCATTTT.

In this sample, this clone turned up a few times. The genes are TRBV6-6 and TRBJ2-7, with D tentatively TRBD2 (6 bases). V was trimmed by 7 bases and J by 6 bases, leaving 13 bases between them. The germline CDR1 and CDR2 sequences are MNHNY and SVGAGI (reference sequence). The CDR3 length is 12 residues. In DNA, the CDR3 is TGTGCCAGCAAGGAGGCTAGCGCCGAGCAGTACTTC. This sequence encodes CASKEASAEQYF.

The chain is built from TRBV21-1 and TRBJ2-7; the table gives TRBD1 as D, unverified against the DNA. TRBV21-1 is listed as a pseudogene. The CDR3 has 15 amino acids. In nucleotides, the CDR3 is TGTGCCAGCAGCTTTCGAAGGGGGCTTCTCTACGAGCAGTACTTC. This encodes CASSFRRGLLYEQYF.

J is TRBJ2-1 and V is TRBV7-3; 11 nucleotides line up with TRBD2. CDR1 and CDR2 from the germline V gene are SGHTA and FQGTGA. Trimming cost V 0 bases and J 6 bases; bases outside gene matches: 7. The CDR3 extends over 17 amino acids. The CDR3 DNA reads as TGTGCCAGCAGCTTAACATTAGCGGGAGGGCCACTCAATGAGCAGTTCTTC. Its translation is CASSLTLAGGPLNEQFF.

The rearrangement links TRBV27 to TRBJ2-6, with D uncertain. The germline CDR1 and CDR2 sequences are MNHEY and SMNVEV (reference sequence). CDR3 length equals 16 residues. Trimming cost V 6 bases and J 0 bases, with 12 bases left between them. This CDR3 is CASSPSYNSGANVLTF. CDR3 DNA sequence: TGTGCCAGCAGCCCCTCCTATAACTCTGGGGCCAACGTCCTGACTTTC. Using reference TRBV27 and TRBJ2-6 for the parts outside the CDR3, the full variable domain is EAQVTQNPRYLITVTGKKLTVTCSQNMNHEYMSWYRQDPGLGLRQIYYSMNVEVTDKGDVPEGYKVSRKEKRNFPLILESPSPNQTSLYFCASSPSYNSGANVLTFGAGSRLTVL.

J is TRBJ2-5 and V is TRBV28; TRBD1 matches 8 bases. This CDR3 spans 16 amino acids. V was clipped by 6 bases and J by 4 bases; unmatched bases: 13. Germline V lookup: CDR1 MDHEN, CDR2 SYDVKM. The CDR3 reads CASSFYQGAGGETQYF. CDR3 coding DNA: TGTGCCAGCAGCTTCTACCAGGGGGCAGGGGGAGAGACCCAGTACTTC.